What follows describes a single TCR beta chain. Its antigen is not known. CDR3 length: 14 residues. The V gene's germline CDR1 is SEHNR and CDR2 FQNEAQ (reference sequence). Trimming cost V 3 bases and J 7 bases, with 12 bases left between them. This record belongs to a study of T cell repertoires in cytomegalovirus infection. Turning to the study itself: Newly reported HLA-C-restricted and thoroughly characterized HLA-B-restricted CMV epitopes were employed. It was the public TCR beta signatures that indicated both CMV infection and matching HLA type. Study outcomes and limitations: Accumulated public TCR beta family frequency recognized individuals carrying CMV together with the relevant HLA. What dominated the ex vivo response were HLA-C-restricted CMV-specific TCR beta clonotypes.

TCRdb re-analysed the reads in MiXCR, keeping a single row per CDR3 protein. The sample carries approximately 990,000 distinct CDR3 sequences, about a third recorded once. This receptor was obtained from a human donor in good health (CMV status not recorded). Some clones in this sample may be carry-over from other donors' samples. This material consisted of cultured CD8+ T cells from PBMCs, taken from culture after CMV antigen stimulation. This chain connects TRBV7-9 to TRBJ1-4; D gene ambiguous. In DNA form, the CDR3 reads TGTGCCAGCAGCTTCCTGGTTCTAGGTGAAAAACTGTTTTTT. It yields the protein CASSFLVLGEKLFF.